Shown below are 20 T cell receptor beta chains from a single sample sequenced in a study of cytomegalovirus exposure and HLA in healthy donors. It was with 60 Vbeta and 13 Jbeta primers that the PCR ran. Profiled with immunoSEQ multiplex PCR; TCRdb holds only in-frame clones, not every one. Here the sample spans nearly 80,000 clones, over 70% being singletons. Sequenced: PBMCs. The receptor source for this set is a woman aged 35 to 49 in good health and CMV-seropositive.

The table lists this clone with a count of one. The chain has TRBV7-9 and TRBJ2-5; TRBD2 aligns across 7 bases. The CDR3 is 13 residues long. V shed 7 bases and J 2 bases; nucleotides not matched to a gene: 4. The germline CDR1 and CDR2 sequences are SEHNR and FQNEAQ (reference sequence). CDR3 loop: CASTPSGQETQYF. CDR3 DNA: TGTGCCAGCACCCCTAGCGGACAAGAGACCCAGTACTTC.

This sequence joins TRBV30 and TRBJ2-5; TRBD1 matches 8 bases. Germline loops: CDR1 GTSNPN, CDR2 SVGIG (reference sequence). The CDR3 consists of 17 residues. With V trimmed by 4 bases and J by 5 bases, 18 bases remained unmatched. This chain's CDR3 is CAWTKIDNAGGWETQYF. The DNA of the CDR3 is TGTGCCTGGACAAAAATCGATAATGCAGGGGGCTGGGAGACCCAGTACTTC.

This clone has a single count. The rearrangement joins TRBV29-1 to TRBJ1-2; D is uncertain. The CDR3 totals 11 residues. The germline CDR1 and CDR2 sequences are SQVTM and ANQGSEA. CDR3 sequence: CRAWTGDGYTF. The CDR3, as DNA: TGCAGGGCCTGGACCGGGGATGGCTACACCTTC.

The J gene is TRBJ1-2, the V gene TRBV11-1, with a weak D call TRBD1 (5 bases). CDR1 SGHAT and CDR2 FQDESV come from the germline V gene (reference sequence). Trimming took 5 bases from V and 5 from J, leaving 9 bases between them. This CDR3 is 12 amino acids long. The CDR3 nucleotides are TGTGCCAGCAGCCGGGGGGATTATGGCTACACCTTC. It yields the protein CASSRGDYGYTF.

This chain joins TRBV5-1 and TRBJ2-1, with D possibly matching TRBD2 (7 bases). Germline CDR1 is SGHRS and CDR2 is YFSETQ. This CDR3 has 16 amino acids. V was shortened by 0 bases and J by 5 bases, with 15 bases between the two germline ends. The CDR3 nucleotides are TGCGCCAGCAGCTTGGCCCTCCGGGGGGCCAACAATGAGCAGTTCTTC. Translated: CASSLALRGANNEQFF.

This CDR3 is CASSPSGGGLGTDTQYF. CDR3 sequence (DNA): TGTGCCAGCAGCCCCTCCGGTGGCGGTTTAGGCACAGATACGCAGTATTTT. The V gene is TRBV5-4, the J gene TRBJ2-3; D not certain. From germline, CDR1 is SGHNT and CDR2 YYREEE (reference sequence). This CDR3 has 17 residues. V shed 4 bases and J shed 1 base, with 19 bases lying between them.

V gene TRBV5-1 combines with J gene TRBJ2-5; the match to TRBD2 covers 10 bases. With 6 bases clipped from V and 5 bases from J, the junction kept 7 bases outside the gene matches. The CDR3 extends over 14 amino acids. From germline, CDR1 is SGHRS and CDR2 YFSETQ. This CDR3 reads CASTAGTSAETQYF. As DNA, the CDR3 is TGCGCCAGCACAGCCGGGACTAGCGCGGAGACCCAGTACTTC.

The rearrangement links TRBV7-2 to TRBJ2-7, with a possible D match to TRBD1 (5 bases). Deletions cut 2 bases from V and 0 bases from J, with 8 bases between. The CDR3 has 14 residues. Germline values: CDR1 SGHTA, CDR2 FQGNSA. The CDR3 loop reads CASSLSGSSYEQYF. In nucleotides, the CDR3 is TGTGCCAGCAGCTTATCAGGGTCCTCCTACGAGCAGTACTTC.

The J gene is TRBJ2-4, the V gene TRBV28; no firm D call. The CDR3 is 15 amino acids. V shed 5 bases and J shed 1 base, with 12 bases lying between them. In germline, CDR1 is MDHEN, CDR2 SYDVKM. CDR3 nucleotides: TGTGCCAGCAGTGCCCCAGGTAGTGCCAAAAACATTCAGTACTTC. It translates to CASSAPGSAKNIQYF.

The CDR3 sequence: CASIPRQGAVTGQYF. The DNA for the CDR3 is TGTGCCAGCATCCCCCGACAGGGGGCAGTAACCGGGCAGTACTTC. This rearrangement joins TRBV28 to TRBJ2-7; 10 positions agree with TRBD1. Germline CDR1 MDHEN, CDR2 SYDVKM. The CDR3 consists of 15 residues. Germline trimming cut 7 bases from V and 9 bases from J; bases unmatched to any gene: 15.

The table lists this clone with a count of one. This sequence joins TRBV5-4 and TRBJ2-1, with 14 bases identical to TRBD2. Germline CDR1 is SGHNT and CDR2 is YYREEE (reference sequence). After removal of 4 bases from V and 9 bases from J, the junction contained 9 bases not matched to a gene. This CDR3 spans 16 amino acids. The CDR3 reads CASSPGTSGSRSEQFF. The DNA for the CDR3 is TGTGCCAGCAGCCCCGGGACTAGCGGGAGTAGATCTGAGCAGTTCTTC.

J is TRBJ2-7 and V is TRBV29-1, with TRBD2 matching over 9 bases. The CDR3 totals 14 residues. The J segment lost 12 bases and the V segment lost 1 base, leaving 13 bases of the junction unmatched. Germline V gene data show CDR1 as SQVTM and CDR2 as ANQGSEA. The CDR3 loop is CSVEAHGASGTRYF. The CDR3 DNA follows: TGCAGCGTTGAAGCCCACGGGGCTAGCGGGACCCGGTACTTC.

The rearrangement uses TRBV6-4 and TRBJ2-1; 11 nucleotides match TRBD2. This CDR3 comprises 15 residues. In germline, CDR1 is MRHNA, CDR2 SNTAGT. J gave up 9 bases and V 4 bases, and 8 bases lay outside the gene matches. Written as DNA, the CDR3 is TGTGCCAGCAGTGTACTAGCGGGAGTAGAGGGTGAGCAGTTCTTC. It codes for CASSVLAGVEGEQFF.

The chain employs TRBV18 and TRBJ1-1; TRBD1 is a possible D gene (6 bases). Germline V CDR1 and CDR2: KGHSH, LQKENI. The V gene lost 0 bases and the J gene lost 3 bases, with 23 bases spanning the gap. CDR3 length: 19 amino acids. The CDR3 is CASSPPLAGAPPGHTEAFF. Written as DNA, the CDR3 is TGTGCCAGCTCACCACCGCTCGCAGGGGCCCCCCCGGGCCACACTGAAGCTTTCTTT.

DNA for the CDR3: TGTGCCTGGACGCCACCGGGACAGCGCTTCTATGGCTACACCTTC. Amino acids: CAWTPPGQRFYGYTF. V usage is TRBV30 and J usage is TRBJ1-2; 7 bases line up with TRBD1. The CDR3 spans 15 residues. V gave up 4 bases and J gave up 4 bases; unmatched junction bases: 12. The germline gives CDR1 GTSNPN, CDR2 SVGIG (reference sequence).

This sequence joins TRBV5-1 and TRBJ2-7; D is possibly TRBD1 (5 bases). Germline CDR1 reads SGHRS; CDR2 reads YFSETQ. The CDR3 has 15 residues. V was trimmed by 5 bases and J by 0 bases, leaving 15 bases between them. CDR3 amino acids: CASSTGRVLSYEQYF. The CDR3, as DNA: TGCGCCAGCAGTACAGGTAGGGTTCTCTCCTACGAGCAGTACTTC.

There are a few counts of this clone. The chain couples TRBV2 to TRBJ1-2, with TRBD1 matching over 9 bases. CDR1 is SNHLY, CDR2 FYNNEI, per germline. CDR3 length: 15 amino acids. J gave up 4 bases and V 4 bases, and 7 bases lay outside the gene matches. As DNA, the CDR3 is TGTGCCAGCAGTGCCGAATCGACAGGGGGCTATGGCTACACCTTC. Its translation: CASSAESTGGYGYTF. Full variable domain (rest looked up from reference TRBV2 and TRBJ1-2): EPEVTQTPSHQVTQMGQEVILRCVPISNHLYFYWYRQILGQKVEFLVSFYNNEISEKSEIFDDQFSVERPDGSNFTLKIRSTKLEDSAMYFCASSAESTGGYGYTFGSGTRLTVV.

The rearrangement uses TRBV2 and TRBJ2-7, with D possibly being TRBD2 (5 bases). This CDR3 is 15 amino acids long. From germline, CDR1 is SNHLY and CDR2 FYNNEI. With 5 bases removed from V and 1 base from J, the gap between germline ends came to 15 bases. CDR3 in DNA: TGTGCCAGCAGTCTTCATGAGGGCCCATCCTACGAGCAGTACTTC. This encodes CASSLHEGPSYEQYF.

The V call is TRBV5-1, the J call TRBJ2-2, with D maybe TRBD2 (6 bases). CDR3 length equals 14 residues. Germline V gene sequence: CDR1 SGHRS, CDR2 YFSETQ. V shed 2 bases and J shed 7 bases, with 12 bases lying between them. The CDR3 DNA reads TGCGCCAGCAGCTTAGGCGGGGTTGTCGGGGAGCTGTTTTTT. Amino acid sequence: CASSLGGVVGELFF.

The V and J genes are TRBV30 and TRBJ2-2; 9 bases agree with TRBD1. J gave up 5 bases and V 5 bases, and 6 bases lay outside the gene matches. This CDR3 has 14 amino acids. CDR1 and CDR2 (germline): GTSNPN, SVGIG (reference sequence). DNA for the CDR3: TGTGCCTGGCGGAAACAGGGGGCGACCGGGGAGCTGTTTTTT. This encodes CAWRKQGATGELFF.